This T cell receptor beta chain was profiled in a study of T cell repertoires in cytomegalovirus infection. Study at large: Both recently identified HLA-C-restricted and well-studied HLA-B-restricted CMV epitopes were used in the study. Indicated by public TCR beta signatures were CMV infection and matching HLA type.

CDR3 size: 16 residues. V was shortened by 7 bases and J by 6 bases, with 21 bases between the two germline ends. From germline, CDR1 is SGHVS and CDR2 FNYEAQ. Whole-study results and caveats: Summed public TCR beta family frequency identified CMV carriers bearing the relevant HLA. What dominated the ex vivo response were HLA-C-restricted CMV-specific TCR beta clonotypes.

Via MiXCR, TCRdb re-called the reads, giving one row per CDR3 protein. The sample includes roughly 570,000 distinct CDR3 sequences, almost 40% seen only once; the top ten take 40% to 60%. This clonotype appeared a few times. Antigen specificity is unknown. This TCR was recovered from a human donor in good health (CMV status not recorded). Some clones in this sample may be carry-over from other donors' samples. The specimen was cultured PBMCs, collected from culture after CMV antigen stimulation. The J gene is TRBJ2-2, the V gene TRBV7-6; D is perhaps TRBD1 or TRBD2 (5 bases each). The CDR3 nucleotides read TGTGCCAGCACCGAGAGGGACCCGGTGGTGTCCGGGGAGCTGTTTTTT. Its translation: CASTERDPVVSGELFF.